This T cell receptor (beta chain) was retrieved from a study of beta chain features in type 1 diabetes. Donors contributed one heparinised blood draw apiece, averaging around 120 mL. Overall study results and limits: When VDJ junctions were examined, type 1 diabetes patients showed fewer insertions and more deletions.

The CDR3 contains 16 residues. Germline CDR1 is GTSNPN and CDR2 is SVGIG (reference sequence). J gave up 1 base and V 5 bases, and 10 bases lay outside the gene matches. Note on this clone: The antigen remains unidentified.

The whole isolated RNA underwent reverse transcription, so sequencing captured expressed TCRB transcripts. Sequencing was performed with immunoSEQ multiplex PCR; in TCRdb, only in-frame clones are kept and a portion is missing. The sample holds about 260,000 clones, about 71% seen once. The TCR was taken from a man aged 25 to 40 in good health. What was sequenced was naive CD4+ T cells from blood. V usage is TRBV30 and J usage is TRBJ1-5; 8 bases align to TRBD1. CDR3 region: CAWAPRDRLSNQPQHF. The DNA of the CDR3 is TGTGCCTGGGCTCCTCGGGACAGGTTAAGCAATCAGCCCCAGCATTTT.